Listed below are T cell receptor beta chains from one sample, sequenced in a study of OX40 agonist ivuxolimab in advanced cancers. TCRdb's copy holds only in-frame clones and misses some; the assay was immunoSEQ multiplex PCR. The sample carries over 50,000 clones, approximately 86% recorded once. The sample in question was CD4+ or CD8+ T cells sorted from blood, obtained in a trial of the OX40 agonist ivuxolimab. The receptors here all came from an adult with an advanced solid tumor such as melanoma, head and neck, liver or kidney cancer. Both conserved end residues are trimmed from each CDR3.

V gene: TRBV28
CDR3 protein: ASSLPEGGFSTDTQY

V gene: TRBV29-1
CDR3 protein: SAGGGLFGYT

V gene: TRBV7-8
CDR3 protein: ASSLQGQGAPYEQY

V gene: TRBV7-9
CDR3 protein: VSSLAGSNTGELF

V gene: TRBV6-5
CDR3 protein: ASNDRGQYATQY

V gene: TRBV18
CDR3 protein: ASSPRGAYNEQF

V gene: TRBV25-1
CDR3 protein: ASSELRETYEQY

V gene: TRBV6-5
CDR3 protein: ASSSRTGGSPLH

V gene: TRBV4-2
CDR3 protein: ASSQEIQGLGEQF

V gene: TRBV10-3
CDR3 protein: AISDRRWREGQDEQF

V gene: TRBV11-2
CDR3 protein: ASSLISWGQTYNEQF

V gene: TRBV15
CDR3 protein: ATSFTGIEETQY

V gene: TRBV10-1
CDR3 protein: ASSEQPSGEQY

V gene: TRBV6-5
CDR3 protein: ASSYTTGEQF